Listed here is a single T cell receptor beta chain. Its antigen remains unknown. The sample originates from a study of CD8+CD57+ T cells in acquired aplastic anemia. Study-wide background: The sorted CD4+ and CD8+ cells yielded an average about 3.3 ug of DNA. Researchers reported that healthy donors averaged approximately 9.8 million reads for CD4+ cells. Points from the study as a whole: In CD8+ cells, Simpson's diversity showed no significant difference between patients and controls. Patients and controls were found to share twenty-nine CD8+ CDR3 sequences.

CDR1 and CDR2 from the germline V gene are MGHDK and SYGVNS. V was pared by 6 bases and J by 2 bases, with 18 bases between. CDR3 length equals 16 residues. Genomic DNA provided the template from which TCR beta VDJ and CDR3 profiles were obtained. TCRdb re-called the reads through MiXCR, storing one row per CDR3 protein. This table holds some 200,000 distinct CDR3 sequences, 34% found once. This TCR derives from a human donor in good health, serving as a control. The rearrangement uses TRBV25-1 and TRBJ2-3, with D maybe TRBD1 (6 bases). Sequenced sample: sorted CD4+, CD8+, or CD8+CD57+ T cells (not recorded which) from PBMCs. The DNA of the CDR3 is TGTGCCAGCAGCTCCGGACAGACGTCAATCACAGATACGCAGTATTTT. This gives the protein CASSSGQTSITDTQYF.